This record concerns one T cell receptor beta chain sequence. This clonotype has more than one count but fewer than ten. No antigen is known for it. No much larger clone is present one base from it, and per-base qualities are unavailable. Per the germline V gene, MGHRA is the CDR1 and YSYEKL is the CDR2. V loses 4 bases at its end and J loses 4 bases; junction bases beyond the gene matches: 6. From cysteine to phenylalanine, the CDR3 is 14 amino acids long. Solely the CDR3 DNA is kept, with 42 bases framed from the first base. The data are from a study of T cell repertoires in cytomegalovirus infection (dated by TCRdb to about 2019). Concerning the study at large: The HLA type of each donor mattered for the analysis, because public TCR beta signatures pointed to carriage of CMV infection along with the matching HLA type.

The study at large found these results: In both this cohort and an independent roughly 350-donor cohort, the cumulative frequency of public TCR beta family members distinguished carriers of CMV infection plus the relevant HLA type. The ex vivo response was dominated by HLA-C-restricted CMV-specific TCR beta clonotypes, which also provided the single most frequent clonotype in two of eight donors.

Sequencing instrument: Illumina HiSeq 1500. The public reads were reprocessed in TCRdb via fastp at Q25 and MiXCR, keeping in-frame beta chains. Entries that share a CDR3 protein sequence are merged under the most common genes and DNA. This sample comprises some 200,000 distinct CDR3 sequences, approximately 19% of them detected only once. The top ten clonotypes cover approximately 2.9% of the sample. The sequence joins TRBV4-1 to TRBJ1-2; 7 bases in the middle match TRBD1. The clonotype comes from a human donor in good health (CMV status not recorded). Some clones in this sample may be carry-over from other donors' samples. Sequenced: PBMCs. The CDR3 sequence is CASSRDSLGYGYTF. The DNA sequence follows: TGCGCCAGCAGCCGGGACAGCCTTGGCTATGGCTACACCTTC.